The T cell receptor beta chain under discussion was sequenced for a study of T cells in lung cancer brain metastases. Five deparaffinized, unstained about 11 um sections supplied tumor areas macrodissected using marked H&E slides as a guide. This CDR3 spans 15 amino acids. V dropped 6 bases and J dropped 4 bases, with 19 bases sitting between them. In germline, CDR1 is MDHEN, CDR2 SYDVKM. About this clone: What it binds is unknown.

Genomic DNA input was about 2.24 to 5 ug, equal within pairs. Sequencing used immunoSEQ multiplex PCR; TCRdb keeps in-frame clones, though not all of them. The sample records a few thousand clones, roughly 84% being singletons. Study-level points and caveats: The complete infiltrating T cell repertoire may not have been retrieved from FFPE. Paired lesions shared few clones; most were lesion-specific (mean Morisita about 0.2).

The specimen sequenced was tumor tissue from the primary lung tumor. The receptor was isolated from a woman in her 50s with non-small cell lung cancer. This chain connects TRBV28 to TRBJ2-7; possibly TRBD1 for D (6 bases). CDR3 in amino acids: CASRLSGTTGYEQYF. DNA of the CDR3: TGTGCCAGCAGACTCTCCGGGACAACAGGATACGAGCAGTACTTC.